This T cell receptor (beta chain) was recovered during a study of cytomegalovirus exposure and HLA in healthy donors. This clone was picked up a small number of times. As yet, its antigen is unknown. Other DNA sequences of this sample code for an identical CDR3. A multiplex PCR was run with 60 Vbeta primers and 13 Jbeta primers. Source study methods: Roughly 12 million of roughly 81 million unique TCR beta chains were shared, per a later count. Libraries were prepared by immunoSEQ multiplex PCR; TCRdb keeps only in-frame clonotypes and omits some of them. The DNA was the basis for D and trimming; V, J and clone size are from that table. The sample has about 94,000 clones; 6% to 9% are singletons. Though nominally healthy at sampling, donors likely had unrecorded immune exposures. The study, taken as a whole, reports: Later genetic work tied a missense DCLRE1C variant to beta-chain V and J trimming.

Sequences were obtained from PBMCs. The sequence was obtained from a man between 45 and 60 years old in good health and CMV-seronegative.

CDR3 nucleotides: TGTGCCAGCAGCGCCCAGGGCCAGGGGGGAGAGACCCAGTACTTC. Amino acid sequence: CASSAQGQGGETQYF. V usage is TRBV5-4 and J usage is TRBJ2-5; the D gene is possibly TRBD1 (7 bases). The CDR3 runs 15 residues. V was shortened by 4 bases and J by 4 bases, with 17 bases between the two germline ends. Germline V gene data show CDR1 as SGHNT and CDR2 as YYREEE (reference sequence).